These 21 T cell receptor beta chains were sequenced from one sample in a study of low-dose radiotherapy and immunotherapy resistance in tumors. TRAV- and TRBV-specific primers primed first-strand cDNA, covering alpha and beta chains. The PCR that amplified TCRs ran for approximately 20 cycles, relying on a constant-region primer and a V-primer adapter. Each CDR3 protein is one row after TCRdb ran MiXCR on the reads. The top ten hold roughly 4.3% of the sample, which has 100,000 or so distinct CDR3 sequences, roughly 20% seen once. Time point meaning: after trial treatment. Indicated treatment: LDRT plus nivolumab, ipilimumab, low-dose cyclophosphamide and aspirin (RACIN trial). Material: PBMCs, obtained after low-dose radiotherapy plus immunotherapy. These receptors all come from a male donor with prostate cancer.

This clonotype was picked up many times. CDR3 sequence reads: CASSDWRGGREETQYF. The CDR3 DNA sequence: TGTGCCAGCAGCGACTGGAGGGGGGGGCGAGAAGAGACCCAGTACTTC. The V call is TRBV7-2, the J call TRBJ2-5, with a possible D match to TRBD2 (7 bases). Looked up from germline, CDR1 is SGHTA and CDR2 is FQGNSA. V lost 5 bases and J lost 3, with 19 bases in between. The CDR3 spans 16 residues.

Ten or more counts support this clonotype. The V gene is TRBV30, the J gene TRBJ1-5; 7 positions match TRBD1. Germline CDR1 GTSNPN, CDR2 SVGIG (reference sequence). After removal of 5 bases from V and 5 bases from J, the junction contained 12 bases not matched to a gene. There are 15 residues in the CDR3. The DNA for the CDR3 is TGTGCCTGGGCCTCCGGGACAGCCAGAGATCAGCCCCAGCATTTT. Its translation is CAWASGTARDQPQHF.

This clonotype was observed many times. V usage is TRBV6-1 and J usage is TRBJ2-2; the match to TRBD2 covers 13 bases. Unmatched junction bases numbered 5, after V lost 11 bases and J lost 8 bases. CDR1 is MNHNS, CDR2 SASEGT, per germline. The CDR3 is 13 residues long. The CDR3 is CASGLAGVGELFF. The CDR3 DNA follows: TGTGCCTCAGGACTAGCGGGGGTAGGGGAGCTGTTTTTT.

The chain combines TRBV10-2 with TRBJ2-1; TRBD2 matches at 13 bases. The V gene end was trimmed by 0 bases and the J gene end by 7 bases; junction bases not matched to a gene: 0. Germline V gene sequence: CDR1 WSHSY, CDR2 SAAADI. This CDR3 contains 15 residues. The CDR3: CASSESTSGGNEQFF. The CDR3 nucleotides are TGCGCCAGCAGTGAGTCGACTAGCGGGGGGAATGAGCAGTTCTTC.

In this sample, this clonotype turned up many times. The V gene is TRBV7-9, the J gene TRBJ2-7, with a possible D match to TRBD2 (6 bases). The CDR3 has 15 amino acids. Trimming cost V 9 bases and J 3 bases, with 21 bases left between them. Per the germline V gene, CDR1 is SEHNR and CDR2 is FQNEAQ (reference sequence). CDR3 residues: CASQTTGGRNYEQYF. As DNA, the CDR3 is TGTGCCAGTCAAACCACCGGAGGGCGCAACTACGAGCAGTACTTC.

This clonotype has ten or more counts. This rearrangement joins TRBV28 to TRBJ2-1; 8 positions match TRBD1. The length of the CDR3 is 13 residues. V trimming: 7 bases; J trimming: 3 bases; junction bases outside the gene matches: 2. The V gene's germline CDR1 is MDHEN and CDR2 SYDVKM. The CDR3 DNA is TGTGCCAGCAACAGGGGGAACTACAATGAGCAGTTCTTC. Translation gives CASNRGNYNEQFF.

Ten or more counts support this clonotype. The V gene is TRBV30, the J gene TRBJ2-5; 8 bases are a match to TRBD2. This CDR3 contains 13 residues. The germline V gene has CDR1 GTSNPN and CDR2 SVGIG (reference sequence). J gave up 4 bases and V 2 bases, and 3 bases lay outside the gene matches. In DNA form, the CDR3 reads TGTGCCTGGAGTCCAGCGGGGGTAGAGACCCAGTACTTC. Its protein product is CAWSPAGVETQYF.

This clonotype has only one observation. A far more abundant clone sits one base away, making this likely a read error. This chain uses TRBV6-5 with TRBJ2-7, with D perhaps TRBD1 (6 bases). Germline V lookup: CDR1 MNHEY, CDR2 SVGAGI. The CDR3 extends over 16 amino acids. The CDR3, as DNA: TGTGTCAGCAGTGATTCGCAGGGGAACCCCTTCCTACGCCAGTACTTC. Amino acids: CVSSDSQGNPFLRQYF.

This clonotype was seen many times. The DNA for the CDR3 is TGTGCCAGCAGTGCCACAGGACGGTCGGGGAATGAGCAGTTCTTC. It encodes CASSATGRSGNEQFF. The chain links TRBV6-2 or TRBV6-3 to TRBJ2-1; D assignment may be TRBD1 or TRBD2 (5 bases each). Per the germline V gene, CDR1 is MNHEY and CDR2 is SVGEGT. V lost 5 bases and J lost 7, with 18 bases in between. The CDR3 consists of 15 residues.

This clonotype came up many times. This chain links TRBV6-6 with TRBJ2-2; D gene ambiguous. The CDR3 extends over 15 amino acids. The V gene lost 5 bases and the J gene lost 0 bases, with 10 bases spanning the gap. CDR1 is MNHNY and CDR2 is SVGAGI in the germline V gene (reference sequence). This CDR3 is CASSTLQANTGELFF. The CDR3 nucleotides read TGTGCCAGCAGTACCCTACAAGCGAACACCGGGGAGCTGTTTTTT.

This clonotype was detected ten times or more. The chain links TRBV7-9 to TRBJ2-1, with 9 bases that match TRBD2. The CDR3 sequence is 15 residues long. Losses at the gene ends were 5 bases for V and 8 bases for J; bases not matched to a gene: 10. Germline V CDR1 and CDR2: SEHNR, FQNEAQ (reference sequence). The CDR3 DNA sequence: TGTGCCAGCAGCCCAAGAGAGCGGGGGGCCTATGAGCAGTTCTTC. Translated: CASSPRERGAYEQFF.

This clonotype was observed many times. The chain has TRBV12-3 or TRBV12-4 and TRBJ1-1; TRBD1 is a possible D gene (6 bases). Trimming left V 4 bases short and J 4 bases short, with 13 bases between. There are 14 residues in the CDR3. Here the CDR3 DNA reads TGTGCCAGCAGTTGGACAGTCCGGGTCACTGAAGCTTTCTTT. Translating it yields CASSWTVRVTEAFF.

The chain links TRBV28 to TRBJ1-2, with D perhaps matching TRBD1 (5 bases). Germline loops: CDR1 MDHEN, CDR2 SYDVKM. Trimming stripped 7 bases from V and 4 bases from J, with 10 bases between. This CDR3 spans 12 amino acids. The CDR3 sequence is CASTTGLYGYTF. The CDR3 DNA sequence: TGTGCCAGCACCACAGGACTCTATGGCTACACCTTC.

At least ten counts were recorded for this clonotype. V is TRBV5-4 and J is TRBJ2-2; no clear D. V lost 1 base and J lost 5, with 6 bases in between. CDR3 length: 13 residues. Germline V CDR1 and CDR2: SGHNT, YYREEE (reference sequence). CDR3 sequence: CASSLYETGELFF. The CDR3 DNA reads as TGTGCCAGCAGCTTGTATGAGACCGGGGAGCTGTTTTTT.

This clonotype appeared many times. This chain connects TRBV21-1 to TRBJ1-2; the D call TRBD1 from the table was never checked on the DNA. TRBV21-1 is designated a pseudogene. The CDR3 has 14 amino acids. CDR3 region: CASSKAGDREGYTF. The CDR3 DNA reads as TGTGCCAGCAGCAAAGCCGGGGACAGGGAGGGCTACACCTTC.

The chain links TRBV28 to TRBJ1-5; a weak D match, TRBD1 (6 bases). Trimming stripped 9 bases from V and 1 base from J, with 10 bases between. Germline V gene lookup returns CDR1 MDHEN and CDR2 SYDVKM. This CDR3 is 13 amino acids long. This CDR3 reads CASFQGSNQPQHF. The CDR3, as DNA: TGTGCCAGTTTTCAGGGGAGCAATCAGCCCCAGCATTTT.

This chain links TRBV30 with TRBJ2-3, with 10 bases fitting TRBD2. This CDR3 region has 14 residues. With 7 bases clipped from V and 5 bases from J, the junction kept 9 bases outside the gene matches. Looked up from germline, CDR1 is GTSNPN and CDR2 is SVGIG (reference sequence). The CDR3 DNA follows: TGTGCCTCTTGGTCTAGCGGGGGAATAGATACGCAGTATTTT. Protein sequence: CASWSSGGIDTQYF.

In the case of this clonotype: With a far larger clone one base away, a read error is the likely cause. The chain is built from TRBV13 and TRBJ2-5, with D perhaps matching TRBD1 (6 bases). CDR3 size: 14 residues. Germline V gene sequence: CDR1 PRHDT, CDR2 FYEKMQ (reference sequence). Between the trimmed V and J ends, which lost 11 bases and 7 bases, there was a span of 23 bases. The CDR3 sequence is CAGTPGGLRGTQYF. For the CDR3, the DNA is TGTGCCGGCACCCCTGGGGGCCTACGGGGGACCCAGTACTTC.

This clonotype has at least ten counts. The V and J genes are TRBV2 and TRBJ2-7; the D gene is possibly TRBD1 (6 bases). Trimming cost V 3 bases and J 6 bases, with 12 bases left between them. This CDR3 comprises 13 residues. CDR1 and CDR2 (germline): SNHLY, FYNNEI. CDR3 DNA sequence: TGTGCCAGCAGTGATGACAGGCCGGGCGAGCAGTACTTC. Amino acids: CASSDDRPGEQYF.

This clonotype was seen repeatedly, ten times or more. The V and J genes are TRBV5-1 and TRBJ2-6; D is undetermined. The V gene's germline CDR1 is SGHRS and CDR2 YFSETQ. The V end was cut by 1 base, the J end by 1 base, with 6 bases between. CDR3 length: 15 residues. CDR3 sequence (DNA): TGCGCCAGCAGCTTGAGAAGATCTGGGGCCAACGTCCTGACTTTC. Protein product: CASSLRRSGANVLTF.

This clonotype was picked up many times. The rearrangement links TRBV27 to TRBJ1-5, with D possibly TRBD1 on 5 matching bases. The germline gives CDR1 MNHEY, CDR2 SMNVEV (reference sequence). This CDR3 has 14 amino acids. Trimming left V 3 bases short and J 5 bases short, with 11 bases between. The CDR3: CASSLWVGDQPQHF. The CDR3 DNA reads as TGTGCCAGCAGTTTGTGGGTAGGGGATCAGCCCCAGCATTTT.